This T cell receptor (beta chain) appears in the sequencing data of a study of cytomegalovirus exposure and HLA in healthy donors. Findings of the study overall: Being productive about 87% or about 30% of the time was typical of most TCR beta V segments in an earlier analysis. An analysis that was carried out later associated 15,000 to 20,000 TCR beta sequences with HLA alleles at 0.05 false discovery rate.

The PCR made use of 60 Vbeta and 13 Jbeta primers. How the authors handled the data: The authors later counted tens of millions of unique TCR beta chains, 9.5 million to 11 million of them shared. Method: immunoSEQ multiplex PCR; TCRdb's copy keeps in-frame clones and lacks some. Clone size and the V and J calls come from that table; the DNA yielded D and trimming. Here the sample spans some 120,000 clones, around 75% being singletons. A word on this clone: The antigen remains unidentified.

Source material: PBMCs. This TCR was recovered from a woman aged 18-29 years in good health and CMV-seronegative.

The CDR3 DNA follows: TGTGCCAGCAGCTTCCGGGACAGGGGTAATCAGCCCCAGCATTTT. This translates into CASSFRDRGNQPQHF. J is TRBJ1-5 and V is TRBV5-6, with 10 bases that match TRBD1. The CDR3 is 15 amino acids. Per the germline V gene, CDR1 is SGHDT and CDR2 is YYEEEE. V shed 2 bases and J 4 bases; nucleotides not matched to a gene: 3.